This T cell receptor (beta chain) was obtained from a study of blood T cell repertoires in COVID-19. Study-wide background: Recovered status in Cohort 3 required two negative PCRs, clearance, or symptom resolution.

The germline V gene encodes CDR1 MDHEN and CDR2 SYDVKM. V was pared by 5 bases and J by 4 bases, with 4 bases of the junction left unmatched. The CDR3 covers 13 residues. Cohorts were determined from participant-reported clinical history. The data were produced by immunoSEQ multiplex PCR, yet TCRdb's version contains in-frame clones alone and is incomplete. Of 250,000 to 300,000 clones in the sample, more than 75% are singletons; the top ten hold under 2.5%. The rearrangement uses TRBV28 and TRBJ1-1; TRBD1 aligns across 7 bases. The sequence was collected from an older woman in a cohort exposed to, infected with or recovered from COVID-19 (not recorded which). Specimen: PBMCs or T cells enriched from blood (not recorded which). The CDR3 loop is CASSPTGVTEAFF. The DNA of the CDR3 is TGTGCCAGCAGTCCTACAGGGGTCACTGAAGCTTTCTTT.